The 2 T cell receptor beta chains reported below all come from one sample, sequenced in a study of metastatic and nonmetastatic thyroid tumors. Via MiXCR, TCRdb re-called the PCR reads. The sample yields under 35,000 clones, roughly a third seen once. Before thyroid surgery, none of the patients had received any treatment. Material: tumor tissue. The receptors originated from a female donor with papillary thyroid cancer or a benign thyroid nodule (not recorded which). Some clones in this sample may be carry-over from other donors' samples.

The genes are TRBV7-8 and TRBJ2-7; 9 bases agree with TRBD1. The CDR3 is 15 residues long. Trimming at V came to 3 bases and at J to 0 bases, leaving 3 bases not matched to a gene. The V gene's germline CDR1 is SGHVS and CDR2 FQNEAQ. The CDR3 sequence is CASSFYRGLSYEQYF. CDR3 DNA: TGTGCCAGCAGCTTCTACAGGGGGCTCTCCTACGAGCAGTACTTC.

On this clone: This same CDR3 is encoded by further DNA sequences in the sample. The CDR3 bases are TGTGCCAGCAGTTTATTAGACAGCGCGAATGAGCAGTTCTTC. It codes for CASSLLDSANEQFF. V is TRBV27 and J is TRBJ2-1, with a weak D call TRBD1 (5 bases). This CDR3 contains 14 residues. Germline CDR1 MNHEY, CDR2 SMNVEV (reference sequence). Deletions cut 1 base from V and 7 bases from J, with 11 bases between.